This T cell receptor beta chain comes out of a study of blood T cells in healthy people across ages (dated by TCRdb to 2014 to 2015). Looking at the study overall: In model experiments, template switching captured roughly one uniquely barcoded TCR beta cDNA molecule for every two T cells. Using deep sequencing normalized with unique cDNA molecular identifiers, the study measured how TCR beta repertoire diversity changes with age. Four age groups were formed from the donors: young (average 16 years), middle-aged (just under 40), aged (62) and long-lived (less than 85). To avoid experimental bias, donors of different ages were distributed randomly across sequencing lanes. The study analyzed two additional independent replicas of 1 million unique cDNA reads from the same blood draw for two donors, one aged 18 to 29 and one aged 80 or older. Overall study outcomes, separate from this receptor: Bulk unsorted PBMC profiling prevented conclusive comparison of naive and antigen-experienced compartments. Total diversity estimates from one million sequenced T cells were considered lower bounds and underestimates. Compared with the aged group, the long-lived group had more naive CD4+ T cells, fewer expanded clones and increased TCR diversity, a pattern suggesting age selection. Donor CMV infection status was unknown, potentially confounding age-related changes in expanded clonotypes. Observed TCR beta diversity per million T cells fell roughly linearly with age, and a significant reduction was already apparent by age roughly 40. Observed TCR beta diversity correlated strongly with the percentage of naive T cells measured by flow cytometry.

Trimming costs V 1 base and J 8 bases, and their ends lie 11 bases apart. Including the terminal cysteine and phenylalanine, the CDR3 comprises 12 residues. The CDR3 DNA has 36 bases and is translated from base 1. CDR1 and CDR2 (DFQATT, SNEGSKA) derive from the germline V gene (reference sequence). A note on this clonotype: Its specific antigen is unknown. Base quality data are lacking; no much larger clone is found one base away.

The receptor library was made with 5' RACE. The run used an Illumina HiSeq 2500. A second 7 to 11 cycle PCR used a sample-barcoded 5' primer and a J-beta primer mix. A template-switch 5' adaptor carrying 12 random nucleotides introduced a unique molecular identifier onto each TCR beta cDNA molecule. Each sample yielded at least 2.5 million CDR3-containing paired-end reads. First-strand cDNA synthesis was performed from all RNA using the Mint cDNA synthesis kit, with priming by a TRBC-specific oligonucleotide. Following uracil-DNA glycosylase treatment, a first 18-cycle PCR with universal primers M1SS and BC2_uni_R was performed on all cDNA. As for how the authors treated the data: Normalization of each sample was performed by random selection of 1 million high-quality reads, each carrying a distinct molecular identifier. Reads sharing molecular identifiers were discarded rather than binned into consensus sequences. MiTCR, with a Q25 quality threshold and the strictest error-elimination algorithm, was used for CDR3 identification, clonotype clustering and error correction. A nonparametric unseen species model using Euler transformation provided a lower-bound estimate of total TCR beta diversity. Through fastp at Q25 and MiXCR, TCRdb rebuilt clones from the public reads, retaining in-frame beta chains. Each entry is one CDR3 protein sequence, shown with its most common DNA and genes. What appears here as the V and J calls and clone size reflects TCRdb's work, not the paper's. This sample holds 1.5 million to 2 million distinct CDR3 sequences; around 35% were observed only once. About 11% of the sample is taken by the ten largest.

Systemically healthy Caucasian individuals from Russia, 35 to 40 in total and aged 6 to 90 years, were included as donors. Each donor gave ten milliliters of peripheral blood, drawn into EDTA-treated Vacutainer tubes. Ficoll-Paque density-gradient centrifugation was used to isolate PBMCs, with at least 6.5 million per sample. Total RNA was extracted from PBMCs with Trizol reagent, with at least 6 micrograms obtained per sample. For every donor, an aliquot of PBMCs went through flow cytometry to measure the percentages of naive CD45RAhigh/CD27high T cells. The sequence derives from a woman under 40 in good health. The sequencing sample was made of blood. This receptor chain uses TRBV20-1 and TRBJ1-2, with the identity of the D gene unclear. The CDR3 protein is CSARAGNPGYTF. At the DNA level, the sequence is TGCAGTGCTAGAGCCGGGAATCCAGGCTACACCTTC.